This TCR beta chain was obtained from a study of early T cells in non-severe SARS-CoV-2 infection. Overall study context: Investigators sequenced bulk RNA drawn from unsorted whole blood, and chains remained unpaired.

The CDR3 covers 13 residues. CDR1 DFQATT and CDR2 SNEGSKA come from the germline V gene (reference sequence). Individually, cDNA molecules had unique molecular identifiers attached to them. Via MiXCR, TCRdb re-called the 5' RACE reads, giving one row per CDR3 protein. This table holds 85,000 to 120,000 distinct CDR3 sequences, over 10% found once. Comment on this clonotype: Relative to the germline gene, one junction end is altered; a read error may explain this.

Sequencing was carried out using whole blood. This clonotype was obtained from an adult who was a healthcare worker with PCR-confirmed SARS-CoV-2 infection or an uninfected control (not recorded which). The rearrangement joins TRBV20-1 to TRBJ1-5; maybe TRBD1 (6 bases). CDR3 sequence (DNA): TGCAGTGCTGGAGACAGGAGGAGTCAGCCCCAGCATTTT. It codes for CSAGDRRSQPQHF.